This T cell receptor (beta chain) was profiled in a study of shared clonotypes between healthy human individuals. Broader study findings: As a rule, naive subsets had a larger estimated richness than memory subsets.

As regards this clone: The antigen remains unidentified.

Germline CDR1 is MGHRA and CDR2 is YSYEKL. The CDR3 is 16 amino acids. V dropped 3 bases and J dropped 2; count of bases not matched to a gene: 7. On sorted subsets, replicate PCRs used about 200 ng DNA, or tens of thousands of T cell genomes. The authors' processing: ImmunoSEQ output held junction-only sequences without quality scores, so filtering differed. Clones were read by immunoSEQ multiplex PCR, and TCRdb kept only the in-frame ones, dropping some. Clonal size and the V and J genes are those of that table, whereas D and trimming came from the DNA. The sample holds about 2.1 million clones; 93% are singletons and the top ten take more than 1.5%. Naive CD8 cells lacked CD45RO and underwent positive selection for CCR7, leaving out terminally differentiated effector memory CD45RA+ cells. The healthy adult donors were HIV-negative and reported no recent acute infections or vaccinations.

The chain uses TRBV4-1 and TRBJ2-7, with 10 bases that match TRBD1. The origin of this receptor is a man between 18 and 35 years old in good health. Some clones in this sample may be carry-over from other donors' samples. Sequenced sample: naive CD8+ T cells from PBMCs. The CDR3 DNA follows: TGCGCCAGCAGCCAGACGATCGGGACAGGGGCCTACGAGCAGTACTTC. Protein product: CASSQTIGTGAYEQYF.